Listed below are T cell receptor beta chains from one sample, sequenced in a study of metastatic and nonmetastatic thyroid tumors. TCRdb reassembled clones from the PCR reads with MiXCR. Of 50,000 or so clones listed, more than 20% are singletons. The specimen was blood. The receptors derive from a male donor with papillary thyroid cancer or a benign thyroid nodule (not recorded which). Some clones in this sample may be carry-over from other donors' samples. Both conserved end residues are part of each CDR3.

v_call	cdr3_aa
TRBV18	CASSPRNQLYGYTF
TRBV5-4	CASSPQLNSPLHF
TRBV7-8	CASSFAQGAVSPLHF
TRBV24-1	CATRDRDNRQPQHF
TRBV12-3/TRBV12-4	CASSQRLRGVYGYTF
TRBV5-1	CASSLGDTNSGNTIYF
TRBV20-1	CSAKNSRDRSYEQYF
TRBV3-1	CASSHSGQGYNEQFF
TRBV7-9	CASSISTGGNQPQHF
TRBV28	CASNPQGTSVGTQYF
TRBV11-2	CASSLGPRAGGYGYTF
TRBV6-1	CASIDRGSLTDTQYF
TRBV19	CASSQDRAGTGELFF
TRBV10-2	CASSNWDSSDPYEQYF
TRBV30	CAWRAQTQYF
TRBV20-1	CSARDQGAGDTQYF
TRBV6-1	CASSPRPSAANTGELFF
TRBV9	CASSVSSGSNQPQHF
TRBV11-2	CASSFRRTGSGEETQYF
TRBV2	CASRPGRSTEAFF
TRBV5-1	CASSLARGGTEAFF
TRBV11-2	CASSLVLMKANEQFF
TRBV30	CAWSDERARGYGYTF
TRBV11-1	CASNPRTSGSLGYEQFF
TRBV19	CASSYLGNNSPLHF
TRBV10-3	CAISGWTSGYNEQFF
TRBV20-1	CSARADKGYNEKLFF
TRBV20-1	CSATLRTSGLKDEQYF
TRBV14	CASSQGSKNYGYTF
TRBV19	CASKTTGSSNQPQHF
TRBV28	CDSRGLLDADTQYF
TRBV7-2	CASSVSGSSLPNTGELFF
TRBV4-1	CASSSRTGGYGYTF
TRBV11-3	CASSLVKETQYF
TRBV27	CASSLSPQRGVQANGLTF
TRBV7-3	CAVGQGRPYEQYF
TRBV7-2	CASSRPSSSSEQYF
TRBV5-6	CASSPPGQTKQETQYF
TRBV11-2	CASSLGLAGVSYEQYF
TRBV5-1	CASSIGWGPYEQYF
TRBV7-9	CASPPTTGTGITGELFF
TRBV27	CASGAYGRSRGKNIQYF
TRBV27	CASSPMGQRTNQPQHF
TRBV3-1	CASSQVPAGTYEQYF
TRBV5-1	CASSLGQGSNTGELFF
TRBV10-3	CAISDSGQARSYEQYF
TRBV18	CASSPRQGARGYSNQPQHF
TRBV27	CASSLSTGLEAFF
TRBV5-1	CASSADFRNTIYF
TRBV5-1	CASSLRSTNTEAFF
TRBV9	CASSVALGQGDEKLFF
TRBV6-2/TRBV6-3	CASSLTAGAYGYTF
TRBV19	CASNQWGQVGGDTQYF
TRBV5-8	CASSLPGTLGGEQYF
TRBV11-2	CASSLGQGDSNQPQHF
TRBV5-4	CASSWGQGVDGELFF